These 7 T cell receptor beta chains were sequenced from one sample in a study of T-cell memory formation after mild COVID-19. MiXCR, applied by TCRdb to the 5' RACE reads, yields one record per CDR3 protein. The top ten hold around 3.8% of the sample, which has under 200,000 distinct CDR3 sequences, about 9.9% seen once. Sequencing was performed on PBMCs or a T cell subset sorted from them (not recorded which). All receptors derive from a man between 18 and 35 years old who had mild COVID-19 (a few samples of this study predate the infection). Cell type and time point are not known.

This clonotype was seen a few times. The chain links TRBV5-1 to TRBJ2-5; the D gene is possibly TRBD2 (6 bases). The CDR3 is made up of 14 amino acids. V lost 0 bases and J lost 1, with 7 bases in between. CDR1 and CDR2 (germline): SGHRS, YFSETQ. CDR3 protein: CASSLVGLQETQYF. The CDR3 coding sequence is TGCGCCAGCAGCTTGGTGGGACTCCAAGAGACCCAGTACTTC.

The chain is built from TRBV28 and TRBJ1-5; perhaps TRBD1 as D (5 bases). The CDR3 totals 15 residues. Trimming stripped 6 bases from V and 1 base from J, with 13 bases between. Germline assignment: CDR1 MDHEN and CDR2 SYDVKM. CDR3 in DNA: TGTGCCAGCAGCTCAGGGATGTGGAGCAATCAGCCCCAGCATTTT. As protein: CASSSGMWSNQPQHF.

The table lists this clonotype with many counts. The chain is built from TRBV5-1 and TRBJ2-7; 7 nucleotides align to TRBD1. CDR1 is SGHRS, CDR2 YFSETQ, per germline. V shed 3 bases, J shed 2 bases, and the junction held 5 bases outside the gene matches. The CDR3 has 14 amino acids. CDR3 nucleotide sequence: TGCGCCAGCAGCTCTGGACAGGTAACCTACGAGCAGTACTTC. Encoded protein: CASSSGQVTYEQYF.

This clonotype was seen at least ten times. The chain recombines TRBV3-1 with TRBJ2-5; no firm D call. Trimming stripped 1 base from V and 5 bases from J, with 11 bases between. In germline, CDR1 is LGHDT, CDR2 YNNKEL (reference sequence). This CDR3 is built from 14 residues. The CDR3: CASSQGVDRETQYF. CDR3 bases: TGTGCCAGCAGCCAAGGGGTCGATAGGGAGACCCAGTACTTC.

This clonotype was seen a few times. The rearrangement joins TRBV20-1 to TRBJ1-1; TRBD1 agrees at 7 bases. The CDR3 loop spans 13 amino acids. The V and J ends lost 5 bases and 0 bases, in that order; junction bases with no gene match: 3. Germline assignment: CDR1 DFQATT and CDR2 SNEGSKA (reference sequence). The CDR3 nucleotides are TGCAGTGCTCGGGACAGCTTGAACACTGAAGCTTTCTTT. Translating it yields CSARDSLNTEAFF.

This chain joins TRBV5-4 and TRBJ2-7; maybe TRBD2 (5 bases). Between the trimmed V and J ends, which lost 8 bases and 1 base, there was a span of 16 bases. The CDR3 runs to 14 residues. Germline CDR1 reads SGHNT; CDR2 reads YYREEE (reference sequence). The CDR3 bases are TGTGCCAGAAGCCCTGGGAGCAGGTCCTACGAGCAGTACTTC. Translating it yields CARSPGSRSYEQYF.

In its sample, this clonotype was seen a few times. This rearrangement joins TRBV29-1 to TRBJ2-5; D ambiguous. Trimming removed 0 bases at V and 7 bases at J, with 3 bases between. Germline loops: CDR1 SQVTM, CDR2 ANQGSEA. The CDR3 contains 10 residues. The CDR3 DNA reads TGCAGCGTTGAAGATTTGACCCAGTACTTC. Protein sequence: CSVEDLTQYF.